The 30 T cell receptor beta chains given below trace back to one sample, sequenced in a study of cytomegalovirus exposure and HLA in healthy donors. PCR primers comprised 60 Vbeta and 13 Jbeta primers. Repertoires were generated with immunoSEQ multiplex PCR, while TCRdb's copy carries only in-frame clones and drops some. Of 130,000 or so clones listed, around 80% are singletons. Sample: PBMCs. The source is a middle-aged man in good health and CMV-seronegative.

The chain recombines TRBV5-4 with TRBJ1-3, with a possible D match to TRBD1 (5 bases). Germline CDR1 reads SGHNT; CDR2 reads YYREEE (reference sequence). The CDR3 contains 13 residues. V lost 4 bases, J lost 2 bases, and 7 bases lay in between. The CDR3 bases are TGTGCCAGCAGCCAAGGGGCTGGAAACACCATATATTTT. Amino acids: CASSQGAGNTIYF. Looking up the rest from reference TRBV5-4 and TRBJ1-3 gives the full variable domain: ETGVTQSPTHLIKTRGQQVTLRCSSQSGHNTVSWYQQALGQGPQFIFQYYREEENGRGNFPPRFSGLQFPNYSSELNVNALELDDSALYLCASSQGAGNTIYFGEGSWLTVV.

This chain connects TRBV27 to TRBJ2-3, with D possibly matching TRBD2 (6 bases). V lost 6 bases to trimming and J lost 7 bases, with 14 bases between them. The CDR3 spans 13 residues. Germline V gene lookup returns CDR1 MNHEY and CDR2 SMNVEV (reference sequence). CDR3 amino acids: CASSQISGHTQYF. The CDR3 DNA follows: TGTGCCAGCAGCCAGATTAGCGGTCATACGCAGTATTTT.

The sample holds a few counts of this clone. The chain links TRBV27 to TRBJ1-2, with D maybe TRBD1 (5 bases). Germline-derived CDR1 and CDR2 are MNHEY and SMNVEV (reference sequence). The CDR3 is made up of 14 amino acids. V lost 8 bases and J 5 bases, leaving 18 bases between the germline ends. The CDR3 region has the DNA TGTGCCAGCGGATACGGGGGACGGATGTATGGCTACACCTTC. It codes for CASGYGGRMYGYTF.

This clone was seen only once. The chain couples TRBV7-6 to TRBJ2-1, with D unresolved. CDR1 is SGHVS and CDR2 is FNYEAQ in the germline V gene. With 6 bases removed from V and 8 bases from J, the gap between germline ends came to 11 bases. CDR3 length equals 12 residues. As DNA, the CDR3 is TGTGCCAGCAGTTTCCGAGTGGATGAGCAGTTCTTC. It translates to CASSFRVDEQFF.

This chain joins TRBV15 and TRBJ2-5; the D gene is possibly TRBD1 (6 bases). Germline V gene data show CDR1 as LNHNV and CDR2 as YYDKDF (reference sequence). Trimming removed 0 bases from V and 2 bases from J, with 10 bases in between. The CDR3 is made up of 15 amino acids. The DNA of the CDR3 is TGTGCCACCAGCAGAGATAGGGGGAGACAAGAGACCCAGTACTTC. This codes for CATSRDRGRQETQYF.

The CDR3 sequence is CASSGGSSGSYEQYF. CDR3 nucleotide sequence: TGTGCCAGCAGCGGGGGGAGTTCCGGCTCCTACGAGCAGTACTTC. This chain uses TRBV11-3 with TRBJ2-7; possible D gene TRBD2, 6 bases. Germline V lookup: CDR1 SGHNT, CDR2 YENEEA. Between the trimmed V and J ends, which lost 5 bases and 0 bases, there was a span of 14 bases. The length of the CDR3 is 15 residues.

The chain joins TRBV11-3 to TRBJ2-5, with a weak D call TRBD1 (6 bases). The V gene lost 2 bases and the J gene lost 4 bases, with 11 bases spanning the gap. The CDR3 contains 14 residues. Germline V gene sequence: CDR1 SGHNT, CDR2 YENEEA. The CDR3 bases are TGTGCCAGCAGCTTATTGGGGGCAGGAGAGACCCAGTACTTC. Translation gives CASSLLGAGETQYF.

This clone was seen only once. The genes are TRBV5-1 and TRBJ1-2, with D perhaps matching TRBD1 (5 bases). V was shortened by 3 bases and J by 7 bases, with 19 bases between the two germline ends. The length of the CDR3 is 15 residues. Germline-derived CDR1 and CDR2 are SGHRS and YFSETQ. The CDR3 coding sequence is TGCGCCAGCAGCTCCCAGAACAGGATTTTTGGTGGCTACACCTTC. Protein sequence: CASSSQNRIFGGYTF.

The rearrangement joins TRBV6-1 to TRBJ1-1, with 9 nucleotides matching TRBD1. V gave up 1 base and J gave up 1 base; unmatched junction bases: 4. The CDR3 consists of 16 residues. Germline assignment: CDR1 MNHNS and CDR2 SASEGT. The CDR3: CASSEGTGDRNTEAFF. The CDR3 DNA follows: TGTGCCAGCAGTGAAGGGACAGGGGACAGGAACACTGAAGCTTTCTTT.

J is TRBJ2-3 and V is TRBV7-9; unclear D gene. Germline assignment: CDR1 SEHNR and CDR2 FQNEAQ (reference sequence). V was clipped by 4 bases and J by 0 bases, with 11 bases between them. This CDR3 has 15 residues. The CDR3 DNA reads as TGTGCCAGCAGCTCAGCCCCTTCTAGCACAGATACGCAGTATTTT. It specifies CASSSAPSSTDTQYF.

As regards this clone: The junction and the germline gene differ at one end; a read error may be behind it. The CDR3 region has the DNA TGTGCCAGCAGCCCACAACGGGGGGCAGGCTCTGGGGCCAACGGCCTGACTTTC. Amino acid sequence: CASSPQRGAGSGANGLTF. The rearrangement joins TRBV7-8 to TRBJ2-6, with a possible D match to TRBD2 (7 bases). The CDR3 is 18 amino acids. Germline V gene data show CDR1 as SGHVS and CDR2 as FQNEAQ.

The chain joins TRBV7-9 to TRBJ1-4; 9 nucleotides match TRBD1. The CDR3 spans 15 residues. V dropped 5 bases and J dropped 2; count of bases not matched to a gene: 3. Germline CDR1 is SEHNR and CDR2 is FQNEAQ (reference sequence). The CDR3 nucleotides read TGTGCCAGCAGCCCGGGACAGGGCACTAATGAAAAACTGTTTTTT. Protein sequence: CASSPGQGTNEKLFF.

This clone has just one count. J is TRBJ1-2 and V is TRBV5-1; TRBD1 aligns across 9 bases. From germline, CDR1 is SGHRS and CDR2 YFSETQ. CDR3 length equals 14 residues. The J segment lost 4 bases and the V segment lost 4 bases, leaving 5 bases of the junction unmatched. The CDR3 DNA reads as TGCGCCAGCAGCCCCCCGGGACAGGGCTATGGCTACACCTTC. Protein sequence: CASSPPGQGYGYTF. Full variable domain (outside the CDR3, taken from reference TRBV5-1 and TRBJ1-2): KAGVTQTPRYLIKTRGQQVTLSCSPISGHRSVSWYQQTPGQGLQFLFEYFSETQRNKGNFPGRFSGRQFSNSRSEMNVSTLELGDSALYLCASSPPGQGYGYTFGSGTRLTVV.

V gene TRBV30 combines with J gene TRBJ1-4; D not certain. V shed 3 bases and J shed 0 bases, with 5 bases lying between them. This CDR3 region has 13 residues. Germline loops: CDR1 GTSNPN, CDR2 SVGIG (reference sequence). The CDR3 reads CAWSLTTNEKLFF. CDR3 coding DNA: TGTGCCTGGAGCCTTACAACTAATGAAAAACTGTTTTTT. Drawing the rest from reference TRBV30 and TRBJ1-4, the complete variable domain is SQTIHQWPATLVQPVGSPLSLECTVEGTSNPNLYWYRQAAGRGLQLLFYSVGIGQISSEVPQNLSASRPQDRQFILSSKKLLLSDSGFYLCAWSLTTNEKLFFGSGTQLSVL.

The V gene is TRBV30, the J gene TRBJ2-7, with 8 bases that match TRBD2. CDR3 length equals 16 residues. CDR1 GTSNPN and CDR2 SVGIG come from the germline V gene (reference sequence). V shed 0 bases, J shed 4 bases, and the junction held 11 bases outside the gene matches. The CDR3 here is CAWSVLLSGGSYEQYF. The CDR3 coding sequence is TGTGCCTGGAGTGTATTGTTGAGCGGGGGATCTTACGAGCAGTACTTC.

This chain connects TRBV29-1 to TRBJ2-2, with 7 bases lining up with TRBD1. V trimming: 7 bases; J trimming: 4 bases; junction bases outside the gene matches: 6. The CDR3 extends over 13 amino acids. CDR1 SQVTM and CDR2 ANQGSEA come from the germline V gene. The CDR3 bases are TGCAGCGCTAGGGGGCATGGCACCGGGGAGCTGTTTTTT. This translates into CSARGHGTGELFF.

The rearrangement uses TRBV10-3 and TRBJ2-1; 11 bases match TRBD2. CDR1 is ENHRY and CDR2 is SYGVKD in the germline V gene. This CDR3 is 16 amino acids long. Trimming took 4 bases from V and 4 from J; bases not matched to a gene: 6. The CDR3 region is CAISGKTSGEYNEQFF. The CDR3 coding sequence is TGTGCCATCAGTGGAAAGACTAGCGGGGAATACAATGAGCAGTTCTTC.

The chain employs TRBV6-5 and TRBJ1-1; D perhaps matches TRBD1 (6 bases). Trimming took off 4 bases at V and 1 base at J, with 13 bases between the two ends. CDR3 length: 15 residues. Germline V gene data show CDR1 as MNHEY and CDR2 as SVGAGI. CDR3 loop: CASSLHPGENTEAFF. CDR3 nucleotides: TGTGCCAGCAGTTTACACCCAGGGGAGAACACTGAAGCTTTCTTT.

The chain links TRBV27 to TRBJ2-2; tentatively, D is TRBD1 (7 bases). The CDR3 is made up of 17 amino acids. Germline values: CDR1 MNHEY, CDR2 SMNVEV (reference sequence). V was clipped by 5 bases and J by 1 base, with 17 bases between them. The CDR3 region is CASSPRGEEMNTGELFF. CDR3 sequence (DNA): TGTGCCAGCAGTCCCAGGGGGGAAGAAATGAACACCGGGGAGCTGTTTTTT.

The chain joins TRBV6-5 to TRBJ2-5; 12 positions match TRBD1. The CDR3 runs 14 residues. J gave up 11 bases and V 4 bases, and 8 bases lay outside the gene matches. Germline CDR1 MNHEY, CDR2 SVGAGI. CDR3: CASSSGTGGAYQYF. The CDR3 nucleotides are TGTGCCAGCAGTTCCGGGACAGGGGGCGCGTATCAGTACTTC.

The chain links TRBV2 to TRBJ2-7, with TRBD2 matching over 9 bases. The germline CDR1 and CDR2 sequences are SNHLY and FYNNEI. Losses at the gene ends were 4 bases for V and 0 bases for J; bases not matched to a gene: 4. The CDR3 is made up of 15 amino acids. CDR3 loop: CASSVAGAHSYEQYF. For the CDR3, the DNA is TGTGCCAGCAGTGTAGCGGGGGCCCACTCCTACGAGCAGTACTTC.

This chain joins TRBV19 and TRBJ2-2; 8 bases align to TRBD1. CDR1 and CDR2 (germline): LNHDA, SQIVND (reference sequence). This CDR3 contains 15 residues. J was trimmed by 3 bases and V by 7 bases; bases with no gene match: 7. CDR3 sequence (DNA): TGTGCCAGTATCAAAGACAGGGGATACACCGGGGAGCTGTTTTTT. Encoded protein: CASIKDRGYTGELFF. Using reference TRBV19 and TRBJ2-2 for the parts outside the CDR3, the full variable domain is DGGITQSPKYLFRKEGQNVTLSCEQNLNHDAMYWYRQDPGQGLRLIYYSQIVNDFQKGDIAEGYSVSREKKESFPLTVTSAQKNPTAFYLCASIKDRGYTGELFFGEGSRLTVL.

This clone was seen a handful of times. Other nucleotide sequences in the sample specify the same CDR3. The V and J genes are TRBV9 and TRBJ2-5; maybe TRBD2 (5 bases). The CDR3 consists of 14 residues. Germline lookup yields CDR1 SGDLS and CDR2 YYNGEE. V shed 0 bases and J shed 5 bases, with 11 bases lying between them. CDR3 DNA: TGTGCCAGCAGCGTAGGTGAGGGTGTGGAGACCCAGTACTTC. Protein sequence: CASSVGEGVETQYF.

This chain uses TRBV19 with TRBJ2-2, with 7 bases identical to TRBD1. Trimming took 7 bases from V and 4 from J; bases not matched to a gene: 9. The CDR3 length is 15 residues. Per germline, CDR1 LNHDA and CDR2 SQIVND (reference sequence). CDR3 sequence: CASTPGQKSTGELFF. CDR3 nucleotides: TGTGCCAGTACCCCGGGACAGAAATCCACCGGGGAGCTGTTTTTT.

This clone occurred a few times. This chain uses TRBV4-3 with TRBJ1-6; D perhaps matches TRBD1 (6 bases). The CDR3 covers 15 residues. V lost 4 bases, J lost 7 bases, and 14 bases lay in between. The germline gives CDR1 LGHNA, CDR2 YSLEER. The CDR3 DNA reads TGCGCCAGCAGCCGCGCCTGGACAGAAAATTCACCCCTCCACTTT. It translates to CASSRAWTENSPLHF.

J is TRBJ2-7 and V is TRBV6-1; 8 nucleotides agree with TRBD1. V was clipped by 6 bases and J by 4 bases; unmatched bases: 8. The CDR3 totals 14 residues. Looked up from germline, CDR1 is MNHNS and CDR2 is SASEGT. As DNA, the CDR3 is TGTGCCAGCAGCTTTGACAGGGGCTATTACGAGCAGTACTTC. This encodes CASSFDRGYYEQYF.

The chain joins TRBV6-4 to TRBJ2-2; 9 bases line up with TRBD2. Germline trimming cut 0 bases from V and 4 bases from J; bases unmatched to any gene: 9. This CDR3 region has 18 residues. CDR1 is MRHNA and CDR2 is SNTAGT in the germline V gene. Here the CDR3 reads CASSDSTARGGPTGELFF. The DNA for the CDR3 is TGTGCCAGCAGTGACTCGACCGCGCGGGGGGGTCCCACCGGGGAGCTGTTTTTT.

The gene calls are TRBV7-8 and TRBJ2-5, with D perhaps matching TRBD1 (6 bases). V was clipped by 5 bases and J by 4 bases, with 11 bases between them. Germline CDR1 is SGHVS and CDR2 is FQNEAQ. CDR3 length: 13 residues. CDR3 coding DNA: TGTGCCAGCAGCCCCCAGGGGAGAGAGACCCAGTACTTC. Translated: CASSPQGRETQYF.

The chain uses TRBV14 and TRBJ2-7; 7 bases are a match to TRBD2. The trim removed 1 base at V and 3 bases at J, leaving 6 bases unmatched. The germline V gene has CDR1 SGHDN and CDR2 FVKESK. The CDR3 covers 15 residues. CDR3 nucleotide sequence: TGTGCCAGCAGCCAAGTGGGAGCGGGACTCTACGAGCAGTACTTC. This sequence encodes CASSQVGAGLYEQYF.

The chain uses TRBV28 and TRBJ2-5; D possibly corresponds to TRBD2 (5 bases). From germline, CDR1 is MDHEN and CDR2 SYDVKM. This CDR3 comprises 13 residues. V lost 5 bases and J lost 4, with 11 bases in between. CDR3 bases: TGTGCCAGCAGTGAAACTAGGAGAGAGACCCAGTACTTC. Protein sequence: CASSETRRETQYF.